This T cell receptor (beta chain) was obtained from a study of CD8+ T cells in alopecia areata. Sequencing templates came from extracted RNA that was reverse transcribed into cDNA. Only in-frame clones appear in the TCRdb table, and some are missing; sequencing was by immunoSEQ multiplex PCR. In the table there are 250,000 or so clones, roughly 69% of which are singletons. The starting material was CD4+ T cells sorted from blood, obtained at week 0. The sequence was collected from a human donor with alopecia areata.

The CDR3 region is CSADRGLGYTF. CDR3 DNA: TGCAGCGCCGACAGGGGACTTGGCTACACCTTC. J is TRBJ1-2 and V is TRBV20-1, with 8 bases matching TRBD1. This CDR3 is built from 11 residues. From germline, CDR1 is DFQATT and CDR2 SNEGSKA (reference sequence).